This is a list of T cell receptor beta chains from one sample in a study of T cells after somatic rescue of genetic block. Only in-frame clones appear in the TCRdb table, and some are missing; sequencing was by immunoSEQ multiplex PCR. There are tens of thousands of clones in the sample; 90% to 95% occur only once, and approximately 3% lies in the top ten. The sample consisted of peripheral blood mononuclear cells (PBMCs). These receptors originate from a man aged 35 to 55. CDR3s include the opening cysteine and the closing phenylalanine or tryptophan. A D gene is named only where the DNA matches it firmly.

CDR3 protein	CDR3 DNA	J gene	V gene	D gene
CATSRGQVDGYTF	TGTGCCACCAGCAGGGGACAGGTGGATGGCTACACCTTC	TRBJ1-2	TRBV15	TRBD1
CASSQDPRQGYEQYF	TGCGCCAGCAGCCAAGATCCCCGACAGGGCTACGAGCAGTACTTC	TRBJ2-7	TRBV4-1	TRBD1
CATGGYPSTDTQYF	TGTGCCACAGGCGGGTACCCTAGCACAGATACGCAGTATTTT	TRBJ2-3	TRBV2	-
CAIRSAYGYTF	TGTGCCATCAGGAGCGCCTATGGCTACACCTTC	TRBJ1-2	TRBV10-3	-
CASSRTGSNQPQHF	TGCGCCAGCAGCCGGACAGGGTCTAATCAGCCCCAGCATTTT	TRBJ1-5	TRBV4-1	TRBD1
CASSLEILAGPAYF	TGTGCCAGCAGCTTAGAGATCCTAGCGGGACCGGCCTACTTC	TRBJ2-5	TRBV11-2	TRBD2
CASRDGPYEQYF	TGTGCCAGTAGAGACGGACCCTACGAGCAGTACTTC	TRBJ2-7	TRBV19	-
CASSQDSATVTNQPQHF	TGTGCCAGCAGCCAAGATTCTGCGACAGTCACTAATCAGCCCCAGCATTTT	TRBJ1-5	TRBV4-2	-
CASRGRNTEAFF	TGTGCCAGCAGGGGGAGGAACACTGAAGCTTTCTTT	TRBJ1-1	TRBV6-1	-
CSVSTGTVTDTQYF	TGCAGCGTATCAACCGGGACAGTGACAGATACGCAGTATTTT	TRBJ2-3	TRBV29-1	TRBD1
CASSHLRGGGNYGYTF	TGTGCCAGCAGCCATCTCCGCGGGGGGGGGAACTATGGCTACACCTTC	TRBJ1-2	TRBV4-2	-
CASSTRRDLYEQYF	TGTGCCAGTAGTACCCGCCGGGACCTCTACGAGCAGTACTTC	TRBJ2-7	TRBV19	-